These T cell receptor beta chains were read from a single sample in a study of T cell changes during pregnancy in multiple sclerosis. The method was immunoSEQ multiplex PCR; TCRdb's version includes in-frame clones alone and lacks a portion of them. The data hold 35,000 to 50,000 clones, with 85% to 95% observed a single time. The sample in question was CD8+ T cells from peripheral blood mononuclear cells, obtained in the third trimester of pregnancy. Source of these receptors: a female donor with multiple sclerosis, enrolled in a pregnancy study. CDR3s include the opening cysteine and the closing phenylalanine or tryptophan. A D gene is named only where the DNA matches it firmly. Clone size appears in some rows only: once, few, many, or a class for an expanded clone.

TGTGCCAGCAGCTTATTAGGACTGATTAACTATGGCTACACCTTC	CASSLLGLINYGYTF	.	.	TRBV11-2	TRBJ1-2
TGTGCCAGCAGTTCCCGGGGACAGTCTAATGGCTACACCTTC	CASSSRGQSNGYTF	.	TRBD1	TRBV6-5	TRBJ1-2
TGTGCCAGCAGCCAGGGGGATGGCTACACCTTC	CASSQGDGYTF	.	TRBD1	TRBV11-2	TRBJ1-2
TGCACCAGCAGCCGAACTAGCGGGAGGACCAAATCCAAGTGCACAGATACGCAGTATTTT	CTSSRTSGRTKSKCTDTQYF	.	.	TRBV1	TRBJ2-3
TGCAGCGTGGATACCGGGACAGGGGAAGAAAAACTGTTTTTT	CSVDTGTGEEKLFF	.	TRBD1	TRBV29-1	TRBJ1-4
TGTGCCAGCAGTTACGATGGGGGCGCTTCCTACGAGCAGTACTTC	CASSYDGGASYEQYF	few	.	TRBV6-6	TRBJ2-7
TGTGCCAGCGGGACAGGGGAGACCCAGTACTTC	CASGTGETQYF	.	TRBD1	TRBV25-1	TRBJ2-5
TGTGCCACCAGCAGAGAGTCCGGCGGGGGCTCTGGGGCCAACGTCCTGACTTTC	CATSRESGGGSGANVLTF	.	TRBD2	TRBV15	TRBJ2-6
TGTGCCAGCAGCTTATCTAGCGGACTCACAGATACGCAGTATTTT	CASSLSSGLTDTQYF	.	TRBD2	TRBV7-9	TRBJ2-3
TGTGCCATCAGTGAAACAACTAGCGGAAGCACAGATACGCAGTATTTT	CAISETTSGSTDTQYF	.	TRBD2	TRBV10-3	TRBJ2-3
TGTGCCAGCAGCTCCCGGGACAGGTACAATGAGCAGTTCTTC	CASSSRDRYNEQFF	.	TRBD1	TRBV7-9	TRBJ2-1
TGTGCCAGCAGCGTAGGGGGGGAACCCTGGAAATCACCCCTCCACTTT	CASSVGGEPWKSPLHF	.	.	TRBV9	TRBJ1-6
TGCGCCAGCAGCATTACCGGGTCCGATCTACCCCTCCACTTT	CASSITGSDLPLHF	.	.	TRBV5-1	TRBJ1-6
TGCGCCAGCAGCGGTAGCTATGAGCAGTTCTTC	CASSGSYEQFF	.	.	TRBV5-1	TRBJ2-1
TGTGCCAGCAGTGACTCAGGGATGGTCTACGAGCAGTACTTC	CASSDSGMVYEQYF	.	.	TRBV25-1	TRBJ2-7
TGTGCCAGCAGCGGCGGGAGAGACCCCCCCGACGAGCAGTACTTC	CASSGGRDPPDEQYF	medium-sized	TRBD2	TRBV9	TRBJ2-7
TGTGCCAGCAGTTACTCGAGAGGGGGTGAGACCCAGTACTTC	CASSYSRGGETQYF	.	.	TRBV6-5	TRBJ2-5
TGTGCCAGCAGTTCCGGACTAGCGGGAGGCCTCTACGAGCAGTACTTC	CASSSGLAGGLYEQYF	.	TRBD2	TRBV28	TRBJ2-7
TGTGCCAGTAGTATGCCGGGACTAGGGTCCTACGAGCAGTACTTC	CASSMPGLGSYEQYF	.	TRBD2	TRBV19	TRBJ2-7
TGTGCCAGCAGTTTAATACCGGGTCCCGGGTATAATTCACCCCTCCACTTT	CASSLIPGPGYNSPLHF	.	.	TRBV27	TRBJ1-6
TGTGCCAGCAGTCCGCCTGAGTCGACGGAGAACTATGGCTACACCTTC	CASSPPESTENYGYTF	.	.	TRBV28	TRBJ1-2
TGTGCCAGCAGCTTAGATGGAACCTGGGAGGAAGCGGGGTACAACTACGAGCAGTACTTC	CASSLDGTWEEAGYNYEQYF	.	TRBD2	TRBV11-2	TRBJ2-7
TGTGCCAGCAGCCAGCGGGGGGAGATATACAATGAGCAGTTCTTC	CASSQRGEIYNEQFF	.	TRBD2	TRBV14	TRBJ2-1
TGCGCCAGCAGCCAAGAGACAGGTATACTGGAAAAACTGTTTTTT	CASSQETGILEKLFF	.	.	TRBV4-3	TRBJ1-4
TGTGCCAGCAGTGAAAGATCGGGTTTCAGCTCCTACGAGCAGTACTTC	CASSERSGFSSYEQYF	.	.	TRBV28	TRBJ2-7
TGTGCCAGCAGTCCTCATGAAAGACAAGCGAACACCGGGGAGCTGTTTTTT	CASSPHERQANTGELFF	.	.	TRBV28	TRBJ2-2
TGTGCCAGCAGCTTAAGCGGGGGCGATCAGCCCCAGCATTTT	CASSLSGGDQPQHF	.	.	TRBV7-9	TRBJ1-5
TGTGCCAGTACGCTAGGGGCAGGAGTCACAGATACGCAGTATTTT	CASTLGAGVTDTQYF	.	.	TRBV19	TRBJ2-3
TGTGCCAGCACTTTGAGGGGAGGGAACAATGAGCAGTTCTTC	CASTLRGGNNEQFF	.	TRBD2	TRBV27	TRBJ2-1
TGTGCCAGCAGCTTCTGGCAGGGGGTCGACGAGCAGTACTTC	CASSFWQGVDEQYF	.	TRBD1	TRBV7-2	TRBJ2-7
TGCAGCGTTAGCAGGGAGGGCACTGAAGCTTTCTTT	CSVSREGTEAFF	few	.	TRBV29-1	TRBJ1-1
TGTGCCAGTAGTATTAGGGCCGTCGGGGACGAGCAGTACTTC	CASSIRAVGDEQYF	.	.	TRBV19	TRBJ2-7
TGCGCCAGCAGCCAAGATCCCAAAGCCAATCAGCCCCAGCATTTT	CASSQDPKANQPQHF	.	.	TRBV4-3	TRBJ1-5
TGTGCCAGCGGACCAACAGGAGATAGCAATCAGCCCCAGCATTTT	CASGPTGDSNQPQHF	.	.	TRBV7-2	TRBJ1-5
TGTGCTTTGGGGGCTAGCCCCGTGGATGAGCAGTTCTTC	CALGASPVDEQFF	.	.	TRBV30	TRBJ2-1
TGTGCCAGCAGCCCCCAGGGGCCCGGGGAGCTGTTTTTT	CASSPQGPGELFF	.	.	TRBV9	TRBJ2-2
TGTGCCAGCGCTATTCTAGCGGGGGGGCACAATGAGCAGTTCTTC	CASAILAGGHNEQFF	.	TRBD2	TRBV13	TRBJ2-1
TGTGCCAGCAGTGAATTCGAGAGGTTGCAGTATTTT	CASSEFERLQYF	.	.	TRBV25-1	TRBJ2-3
TGTGCCAGCAGCCCGGGGGGGACAGATACGCAGTATTTT	CASSPGGTDTQYF	once	TRBD2	TRBV11-2	TRBJ2-3
TGTGCCTGGAGTAGAGGCACCGGGGAGCTGTTTTTT	CAWSRGTGELFF	.	.	TRBV30	TRBJ2-2
TGTGCCAGCAGTTACCCCCCCGGACTCCAGCACACTGAAGCTTTCTTT	CASSYPPGLQHTEAFF	.	.	TRBV6-6	TRBJ1-1
TGTGCCAGCAGCTTAGGACAGGGCCACAACTATGGCTACACCTTC	CASSLGQGHNYGYTF	.	TRBD1	TRBV7-9	TRBJ1-2